The T cell receptor beta chain under discussion was sequenced for a study of radiotherapy plus CTLA-4 blockade in lung cancer. This table comes from immunoSEQ multiplex PCR, and its TCRdb copy is limited to in-frame clones, with some not included. Among around 80,000 clones listed, more than 80% were seen once. With respect to this clone: Its target is unknown.

Study-level points and caveats: Subsequent to radiotherapy plus ipilimumab, tumor-derived TCR clones underwent expansion in blood.

With ipilimumab providing CTLA-4 blockade, focal radiation was administered to patients who had chemo-refractory metastatic non-small-cell lung cancer. From germline, CDR1 is LGHNA and CDR2 YNFKEQ. Trimming removed 0 bases at V and 4 bases at J, with 18 bases between. The CDR3 runs to 18 residues. This sequence was found in a human donor with non-small cell lung cancer who had stable disease on radiotherapy plus ipilimumab. Sequencing was performed on peripheral blood, taken from a patient treated with radiotherapy plus ipilimumab. This chain joins TRBV4-2 and TRBJ1-4; the D is unclear. CDR3 bases: TGTGCCAGCAGCCAAGATTGGTTGGCTGTCGGACTTAATGAAAAACTGTTTTTT. Its translation is CASSQDWLAVGLNEKLFF.